The next 21 T cell receptor beta chains were all read from a single sample in a study of T cell repertoires in cytomegalovirus infection. A single record per CDR3 protein comes from TCRdb applying MiXCR to the reads. The sample records tens of thousands of distinct CDR3 sequences, 3% to 4.5% being singletons. The sequenced sample consisted of PBMCs. These receptors were collected from a human donor in good health (CMV status not recorded). Some clones in this sample may be carry-over from other donors' samples.

The table lists this clonotype with many counts. V is TRBV7-2 and J is TRBJ2-7, with TRBD1 matching 7 bases. CDR3 length: 14 amino acids. Germline V lookup: CDR1 SGHTA, CDR2 FQGNSA. V lost 4 bases and J lost 1; bases outside the gene matches: 4. This CDR3 reads CASSSQTGSYEQYF. In nucleotides, the CDR3 is TGTGCCAGCAGCTCACAGACAGGGTCCTACGAGCAGTACTTC.

This clonotype was recorded at least ten times. The CDR3 DNA is TGTGCCAGCAGTTTATCGCTGGGGCTTGCGTTCACCTTC. This gives the protein CASSLSLGLAFTF. The chain joins TRBV27 to TRBJ1-2, with D perhaps TRBD1 (5 bases). The V gene lost 0 bases and the J gene lost 13 bases, with 15 bases spanning the gap. Looked up from germline, CDR1 is MNHEY and CDR2 is SMNVEV (reference sequence). The CDR3 runs 13 residues.

This clonotype was counted many times. The CDR3 sequence is CASSPIPGTRISNEQFF. The CDR3 region has the DNA TGTGCCAGCAGCCCGATTCCCGGGACTAGAATCTCTAATGAGCAGTTCTTC. The V and J genes are TRBV7-2 and TRBJ2-1; 8 bases match TRBD2. Germline loops: CDR1 SGHTA, CDR2 FQGNSA. This CDR3 has 17 residues. J gave up 7 bases and V 5 bases, and 16 bases lay outside the gene matches.

This clonotype was seen ten or more times. The CDR3 DNA is TGTGCCATCAGTTACAGGGGGCAAGAGACCCAGTACTTC. This sequence encodes CAISYRGQETQYF. The rearrangement uses TRBV10-3 and TRBJ2-5, with 8 bases identical to TRBD1. Losses at the gene ends were 5 bases for V and 2 bases for J; bases not matched to a gene: 1. The CDR3 runs to 13 residues. Germline values: CDR1 ENHRY, CDR2 SYGVKD.

At least ten counts were recorded for this clonotype. J is TRBJ2-7 and V is TRBV20-1; a possible D gene is TRBD2 (6 bases). The V gene lost 6 bases and the J gene lost 5 bases, with 14 bases spanning the gap. In germline, CDR1 is DFQATT, CDR2 SNEGSKA (reference sequence). CDR3 length: 12 amino acids. The CDR3 bases are TGCAGTGCCAGACTAGTACAACACGAGCAGTACTTC. Protein sequence: CSARLVQHEQYF.

This clonotype was seen ten or more times. This rearrangement joins TRBV7-2 to TRBJ1-2, with D possibly TRBD1 on 5 matching bases. V shed 0 bases and J shed 4 bases, with 9 bases lying between them. The CDR3 length is 14 residues. CDR1 and CDR2 (germline): SGHTA, FQGNSA. Written as DNA, the CDR3 is TGTGCCAGCAGCTTAGCAGGGACCGTCTATGGCTACACCTTC. Translation gives CASSLAGTVYGYTF. The entire variable domain, with the rest obtained from reference TRBV7-2 and TRBJ1-2, is as follows: GAGVSQSPSNKVTEKGKDVELRCDPISGHTALYWYRQSLGQGLEFLIYFQGNSAPDKSGLPSDRFSAERTGGSVSTLTIQRTQQEDSAVYLCASSLAGTVYGYTFGSGTRLTVV.

There are many counts of this clonotype. This chain uses TRBV7-6 with TRBJ2-6; no reliable D call. Trimming cost V 5 bases and J 4 bases, with 9 bases left between them. This CDR3 spans 14 amino acids. The germline V gene has CDR1 SGHVS and CDR2 FNYEAQ. CDR3 nucleotides: TGTGCCAGCAGCCCCTCGTTCGGGGCCAACGTCCTGACTTTC. Its translation: CASSPSFGANVLTF.

This clonotype was detected many times. V is TRBV7-2 and J is TRBJ2-7; D unresolved. CDR1 is SGHTA and CDR2 is FQGNSA in the germline V gene. V lost 2 bases to trimming and J lost 3 bases, with 11 bases between them. CDR3 length: 14 residues. The CDR3 sequence is CASSLSPANYEQYF. The CDR3 nucleotides read TGTGCCAGCAGCTTATCACCCGCGAACTACGAGCAGTACTTC.

This clonotype appeared many times. The V call is TRBV7-9, the J call TRBJ2-5; D is unclear. CDR3 length: 15 amino acids. The V end lost 0 bases, the J end lost 1 base, and 9 bases lay between the germline ends. Germline loops: CDR1 SEHNR, CDR2 FQNEAQ (reference sequence). CDR3 nucleotide sequence: TGTGCCAGCAGCTTAGCGTGGGCAGTCCAAGAGACCCAGTACTTC. It yields the protein CASSLAWAVQETQYF.

This clonotype was observed at least ten times. V gene TRBV19 combines with J gene TRBJ2-5, with D possibly called TRBD1 or TRBD2 (6 bases each). Deletions cut 0 bases from V and 4 bases from J, with 12 bases between. This CDR3 contains 15 residues. CDR1 LNHDA and CDR2 SQIVND come from the germline V gene (reference sequence). The CDR3, as DNA: TGTGCCAGTAGTATAGATATGGGGGGCGCAGAGACCCAGTACTTC. Protein product: CASSIDMGGAETQYF.

This clonotype was picked up many times. The rearrangement uses TRBV28 and TRBJ1-3, with 8 positions matching TRBD1. Per germline, CDR1 MDHEN and CDR2 SYDVKM. The V gene end was trimmed by 6 bases and the J gene end by 5 bases; junction bases not matched to a gene: 12. The CDR3 is 16 amino acids. The CDR3 spells CASSLTGASDRNTIYF. CDR3 sequence (DNA): TGTGCCAGCAGCCTGACAGGGGCTAGTGACAGAAACACCATATATTTT.

This clonotype was recorded at least ten times. CDR3 sequence reads: CASSQGTSDPSTDTQYF. The DNA of the CDR3 is TGCGCCAGCAGCCAAGGGACTAGCGACCCTAGCACAGATACGCAGTATTTT. The chain combines TRBV4-1 with TRBJ2-3; 9 nucleotides align to TRBD2. From germline, CDR1 is MGHRA and CDR2 YSYEKL. V gave up 1 base and J gave up 0 bases; unmatched junction bases: 5. CDR3 size: 17 residues.

This clonotype was observed many times. Written as DNA, the CDR3 is TGTGCCAGCAGCCTAGACAGGGGGTACGAGCAGTACTTC. Encoded protein: CASSLDRGYEQYF. The chain joins TRBV7-3 to TRBJ2-7, with TRBD1 identical over 9 bases. This CDR3 is built from 13 residues. Looked up from germline, CDR1 is SGHTA and CDR2 is FQGTGA. V was pared by 5 bases and J by 4 bases, with 3 bases of the junction left unmatched.

This clonotype was seen ten or more times. This chain connects TRBV7-2 to TRBJ2-3; 9 bases fit TRBD2. The V and J ends lost 5 bases and 9 bases, in that order; junction bases with no gene match: 15. The CDR3 length is 16 residues. Looked up from germline, CDR1 is SGHTA and CDR2 is FQGNSA. The CDR3 sequence is CASSDKGLAGVGTQYF. The CDR3 coding sequence is TGTGCCAGCAGCGACAAGGGACTAGCCGGGGTAGGGACGCAGTATTTT. The whole variable domain, remainder taken from reference TRBV7-2 and TRBJ2-3, is GAGVSQSPSNKVTEKGKDVELRCDPISGHTALYWYRQSLGQGLEFLIYFQGNSAPDKSGLPSDRFSAERTGGSVSTLTIQRTQQEDSAVYLCASSDKGLAGVGTQYFGPGTRLTVL.

This clonotype has a count of ten or more. This CDR3 is CASSRDLITEAFF. The CDR3 nucleotides read TGTGCCAGCAGCAGAGATCTCATCACTGAAGCTTTCTTT. The V call is TRBV5-5, the J call TRBJ1-1; D not resolved. The CDR3 loop spans 13 amino acids. Germline V gene data show CDR1 as SGHKS and CDR2 as YYEKEE (reference sequence). The V end was cut by 4 bases, the J end by 4 bases, with 11 bases between.

This clonotype was seen many times. This chain connects TRBV5-5 to TRBJ2-7; D unresolved. Trimming stripped 0 bases from V and 7 bases from J, with 14 bases between. CDR1 and CDR2 from the germline V gene are SGHKS and YYEKEE (reference sequence). The CDR3 contains 14 residues. DNA for the CDR3: TGTGCCAGCAGCTTGGACCTATCAGGTATTGAGCAGTACTTC. It codes for CASSLDLSGIEQYF.

In its sample, this clonotype was seen many times. This rearrangement joins TRBV7-2 to TRBJ1-5; tentatively, D is TRBD1 (6 bases). V lost 1 base, J lost 2 bases, and 9 bases lay in between. Germline CDR1 is SGHTA and CDR2 is FQGNSA. This CDR3 region has 15 residues. CDR3 nucleotide sequence: TGTGCCAGCAGCTTAGGATCAGGGGGCAATCAGCCCCAGCATTTT. It codes for CASSLGSGGNQPQHF.

This clonotype came up a few times. A much larger clonotype is one base distant, so this may be a read error. CDR3: CASSFTAGYRELFF. CDR3 sequence (DNA): TGTGCCAGCAGCTTCACCGCGGGATACAGGGAGCTGTTTTTT. V gene TRBV7-3 combines with J gene TRBJ2-2; the D gene is possibly TRBD2 (6 bases). With 3 bases removed from V and 9 bases from J, the gap between germline ends came to 14 bases. The CDR3 has 14 amino acids. Germline assignment: CDR1 SGHTA and CDR2 FQGTGA.

This clonotype was observed at least ten times. The J gene is TRBJ2-7, the V gene TRBV7-6; 7 bases agree with TRBD1. The CDR3 is 14 amino acids. CDR1 and CDR2 (germline): SGHVS, FNYEAQ. After removal of 6 bases from V and 2 bases from J, the junction contained 7 bases not matched to a gene. The CDR3 region has the DNA TGTGCCAGCAGTCCGACAGGGTACACCTACGAGCAGTACTTC. Translating it yields CASSPTGYTYEQYF.

This clonotype was counted many times. This chain links TRBV11-2 with TRBJ2-3, with 10 bases that match TRBD2. The CDR3 runs to 15 residues. CDR1 is SGHAT and CDR2 is FQNNGV in the germline V gene. The V segment lost 3 bases and the J segment 6 bases; nucleotides outside the gene matches: 6. The CDR3 DNA reads TGTGCCAGCAGCTTCTCTAGCGGGAGTTTTGATACGCAGTATTTT. It encodes CASSFSSGSFDTQYF.

This clonotype was found many times. The V call is TRBV6-1, the J call TRBJ2-1, with 13 bases identical to TRBD2. This CDR3 contains 17 residues. J lost 1 base, V lost 6 bases, and 6 bases had no gene match. The germline CDR1 and CDR2 sequences are MNHNS and SASEGT. The CDR3 protein is CASRSGTSGKSYNEQFF. CDR3 nucleotides: TGTGCCAGCAGAAGCGGGACTAGCGGGAAATCCTACAATGAGCAGTTCTTC.